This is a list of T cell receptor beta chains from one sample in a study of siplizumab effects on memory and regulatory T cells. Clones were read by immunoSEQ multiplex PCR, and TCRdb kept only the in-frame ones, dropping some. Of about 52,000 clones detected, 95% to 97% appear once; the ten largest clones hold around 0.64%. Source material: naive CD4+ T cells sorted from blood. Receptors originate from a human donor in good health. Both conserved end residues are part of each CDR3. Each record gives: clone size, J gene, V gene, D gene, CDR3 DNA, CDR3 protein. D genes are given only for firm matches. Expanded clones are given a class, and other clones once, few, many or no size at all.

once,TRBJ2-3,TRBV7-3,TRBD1,TGTGCCAGCAGCCTCGGACAGGGGACGCAGTATTTT,CASSLGQGTQYF
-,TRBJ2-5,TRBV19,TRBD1,TGTGCCAGTAGTAGGACAGGGGACGAGACCCAGTACTTC,CASSRTGDETQYF
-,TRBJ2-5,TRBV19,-,TGTGCCAGTAGTATCGGCTATGGACAGCTCCAAGAGACCCAGTACTTC,CASSIGYGQLQETQYF
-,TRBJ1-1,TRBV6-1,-,TGTGCCAGCAGGTCGAACACAGGGCCTGAAGCTTTCTTT,CASRSNTGPEAFF
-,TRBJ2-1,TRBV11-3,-,TGTGCCAGCAGCTTAGAGGGTTATGAGCAGTTCTTC,CASSLEGYEQFF
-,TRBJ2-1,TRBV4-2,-,TGTGCCAGCAGCCAAGCCTCCGGGATCGATCGGGAGCAGTTCTTC,CASSQASGIDREQFF
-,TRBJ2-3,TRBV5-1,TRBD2,TGCGCCAGCAGCCTAGGGACTAGCGGGAGCCCCGGAGTGCAGTATTTT,CASSLGTSGSPGVQYF
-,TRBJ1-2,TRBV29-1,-,TGCAGCGTTGAAGATCCTAACTATGGCTACACCTTC,CSVEDPNYGYTF
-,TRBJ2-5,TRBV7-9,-,TGTGCCAGCAGCTTAAATGTGGCGGGTCAAGAGACCCAGTACTTC,CASSLNVAGQETQYF
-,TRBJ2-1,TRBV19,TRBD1,TGTGCCACCACCGAGACAGGGGGCTCCTACAATGAGCAGTTCTTC,CATTETGGSYNEQFF
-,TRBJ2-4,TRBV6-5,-,TGTGCCAGCAGCCGCACCGTCAAAAACATTCAGTACTTC,CASSRTVKNIQYF
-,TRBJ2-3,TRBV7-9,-,TGTGCCAGCAGCTTAACGGGGGGCGCAGATACGCAGTATTTT,CASSLTGGADTQYF
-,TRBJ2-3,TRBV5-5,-,TGTGCCAGCACCGTGCCGACAGATACGCAGTATTTT,CASTVPTDTQYF
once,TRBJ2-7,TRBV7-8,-,TGTGCCAGCAGCTTGGGCACGCCACCCTACGAGCAGTACTTC,CASSLGTPPYEQYF
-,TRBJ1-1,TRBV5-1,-,TGCGCCAGCAGCTTTATCACTATGAACACTGAAGCTTTCTTT,CASSFITMNTEAFF
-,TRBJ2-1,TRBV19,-,TGTGCCAGCGCCCGGCAACGAGCCTTCTACAATGAGCAGTTCTTC,CASARQRAFYNEQFF
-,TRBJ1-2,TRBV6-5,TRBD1,TGTGCCAGCTCGAGTACCCGGACAGGGGGTGGCTACACCTTC,CASSSTRTGGGYTF
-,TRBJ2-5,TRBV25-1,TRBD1,TGTGCCAGCAGGACAGGGGGGGCCCAGTACTTC,CASRTGGAQYF
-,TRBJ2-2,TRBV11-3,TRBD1,TGTGCCAGCAGCAAACGGACAGGGGTAGGCGGGGAGCTGTTTTTT,CASSKRTGVGGELFF
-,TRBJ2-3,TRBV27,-,TGTGCCAGCAGTTGGAGAGATACGCAGTATTTT,CASSWRDTQYF
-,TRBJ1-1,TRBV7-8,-,TGTGCCAGCAAACAGCCGAACACTGAAGCTTTCTTT,CASKQPNTEAFF
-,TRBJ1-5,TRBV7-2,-,TGTGCCAGCAGCTCCGACAGGCTTCAGCCCCAGCATTTT,CASSSDRLQPQHF
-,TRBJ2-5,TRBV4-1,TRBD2,TGCGCCAGCAGCCAATTAGCGGGAGCGCCCCAAGCAGCCCAGTACTTC,CASSQLAGAPQAAQYF
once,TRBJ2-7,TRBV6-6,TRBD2,TGTGCCACCCGAGCGGGAGGGTCTGACGAGCAGTACTTC,CATRAGGSDEQYF
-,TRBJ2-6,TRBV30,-,TGTGCCTCCCGCACTGGGGCCAACGTCCTGACTTTC,CASRTGANVLTF
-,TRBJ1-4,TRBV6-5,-,TGTGCCAGCCGTTGGGCAGGGCCTAATGAAAAACTGTTTTTT,CASRWAGPNEKLFF
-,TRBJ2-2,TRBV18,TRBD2,TGTGCCAGCTCTTATTGGACTCTTGGGAGCGGGACCACCGGGGAGCTGTTTTTT,CASSYWTLGSGTTGELFF
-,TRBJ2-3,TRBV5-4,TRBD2,TGTGCCAGCAGCTCGACTAGCGGTGGGTCAGATACGCAGTATTTT,CASSSTSGGSDTQYF
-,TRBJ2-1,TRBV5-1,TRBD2,TGCGCCAGCAGCTTGCTGGGACTAGCATACAATGAGCAGTTCTTC,CASSLLGLAYNEQFF
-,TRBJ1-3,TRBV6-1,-,TGTGCCAGTCGCCAGAACTCTGGAAACACCATATATTTT,CASRQNSGNTIYF
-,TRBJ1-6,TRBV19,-,TGTGCCAGTACCGGGGCAGCTCGAGGGAATTCACCCCTCCACTTT,CASTGAARGNSPLHF
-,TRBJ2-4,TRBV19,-,TGTGCCAGTAGACTCGGGGATCTAGCCAAAAACATTCAGTACTTC,CASRLGDLAKNIQYF
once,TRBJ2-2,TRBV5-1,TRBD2,TGCGCCAGCAGCTTGGCGGGCGGGAGGGCCTCCGGGGAGCTGTTTTTT,CASSLAGGRASGELFF
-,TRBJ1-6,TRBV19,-,TGTGCCAGTATGGAGAGCTCCTATAATTCACCCCTCCACTTT,CASMESSYNSPLHF
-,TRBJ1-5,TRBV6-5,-,TGTGCCAGCAGTTACGGGGGATCTCCCCAGCATTTT,CASSYGGSPQHF
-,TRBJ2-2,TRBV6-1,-,TGTGCCAGCAGTAAGTTAAACACCGGGGAGCTGTTTTTT,CASSKLNTGELFF
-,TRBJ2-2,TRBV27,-,TGTGCCAGCAGAGCCCTTCAGGGTATAGGCACCGGGGAGCTGTTTTTT,CASRALQGIGTGELFF
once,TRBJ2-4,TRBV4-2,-,TGTGCCAGCAGCCAAGATCTCTCGGGTCCTTTCTTAGCCAAAAACATTCAGTACTTC,CASSQDLSGPFLAKNIQYF
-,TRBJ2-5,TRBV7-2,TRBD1,TGTGCCAGCAGCTTAGAAACAGGGGCCACCCAAGAGACCCAGTACTTC,CASSLETGATQETQYF
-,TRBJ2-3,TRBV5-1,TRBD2,TGCGCCAGCAGCTTAGGGACTAGCGGGAGCTCAGATACGCAGTATTTT,CASSLGTSGSSDTQYF
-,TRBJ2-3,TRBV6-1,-,TGTGCCAGCACCGAAAGGGCAGCTCCAGATACGCAGTATTTT,CASTERAAPDTQYF
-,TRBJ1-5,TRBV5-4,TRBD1,TGTGCCAGCAGCTTGGGAGGGGGCGCGGGGCAGCCCCAGCATTTT,CASSLGGGAGQPQHF
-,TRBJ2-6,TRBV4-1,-,TGCGCCAGCAGCCAAAGTCCCTCTGGGGCCAACGTCCTGACTTTC,CASSQSPSGANVLTF
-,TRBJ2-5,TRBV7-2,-,TGTGCCAGCAGCTTAGCGGGATCACAAGAGACCCAGTACTTC,CASSLAGSQETQYF
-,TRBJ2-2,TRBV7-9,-,TGTGCCAGCAGCTCGGAGTACAGATATACTCAGAACACCGGGGAGCTGTTTTTT,CASSSEYRYTQNTGELFF
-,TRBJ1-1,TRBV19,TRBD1,TGTGCCAGTAGTACTCAAACAAGGACAGGGGATACTGAAGCTTTCTTT,CASSTQTRTGDTEAFF
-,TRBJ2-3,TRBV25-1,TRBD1,TGTGCCAGCAGTGAATATCCTACAGGGGGCCCTCCGTATTTT,CASSEYPTGGPPYF
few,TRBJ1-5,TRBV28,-,TGTGCCAGCAGTTTAGTGGGGTCCGGTAATCGGCCCCAGCATTTT,CASSLVGSGNRPQHF
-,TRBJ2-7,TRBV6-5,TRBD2,TGTGCCAGCAGCATACGGAGCGGGAGAAACAACGAGCAGTACTTC,CASSIRSGRNNEQYF
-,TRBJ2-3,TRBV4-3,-,TGCGCCAGCAGCCAAGGGACCAGCACAGATACGCAGTATTTT,CASSQGTSTDTQYF
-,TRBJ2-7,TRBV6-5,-,TGTGCCAGCAGTTTGTATTCCTCGGGCTCCTACGAGCAGTACTTC,CASSLYSSGSYEQYF
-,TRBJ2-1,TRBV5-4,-,TGTGCCAGCAGCTTGGGTGGGAGGCGATCCTACAATGAGCAGTTCTTC,CASSLGGRRSYNEQFF
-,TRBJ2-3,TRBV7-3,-,TGTGCCAGCAGCACAACAGGGATCACAGATACGCAGTATTTT,CASSTTGITDTQYF
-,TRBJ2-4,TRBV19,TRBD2,TGTGCCAGTAGTCCGACCCTCCCTGCGGGAGCATTGAACATTCAGTACTTC,CASSPTLPAGALNIQYF
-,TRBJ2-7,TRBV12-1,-,TGTGCCAGCAGCTTTACTAGGGACTACGAGCAGTACTTC,CASSFTRDYEQYF
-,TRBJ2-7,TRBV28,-,TGTGCCAGCAGACAAAGCGGAGGAAACTACGAGCAGTACTTC,CASRQSGGNYEQYF
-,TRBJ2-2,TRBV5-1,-,TGCGCCAGCAGCTTGGTTGCGGGGAGCACCGGGGAGCTGTTTTTT,CASSLVAGSTGELFF
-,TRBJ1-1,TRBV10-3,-,TGTGCCATCAGTGAGTCGGTCGGGACTGAAGCTTTCTTT,CAISESVGTEAFF